This T cell receptor (beta chain) was sequenced during a study of human T cells and chemical hapten exposure (dated by TCRdb to the early 2020s). For the wider study: For sensitization, 2% DPC in acetone was applied to a roughly 2 cm by roughly 2 cm area of upper inner arm skin. Throughout the approximately 25-week study period, patients were also given weekly therapeutic DPC doses on the scalp. Patch testing was done on the upper back using Finn chambers containing 0.01% DPC, and results were scored after 6 days according to International Contact Dermatitis Research Group standards. Most of the patients in the cohort were female, and the cohort covered alopecia areata with under or over 50% scalp involvement, alopecia totalis and alopecia universalis. Libraries were pooled for sequencing, and per-sample TCR yields varied mainly because of small differences in library volumes within the pool. Peripheral blood TCR repertoire changes were tracked in vivo in alopecia patients during primary and secondary sensitization to the hapten diphenylcyclopropenone (DPC). Blood samples were taken from patients before sensitization (week 0) and at 2, 6 and about 24 weeks after DPC sensitization. Blood for TCR sequencing was provided by twenty-nine alopecia patients at one to four time points (pre-sensitization, 2, 6 and 24 weeks). Each blood RNA sample was used to sequence both TCR alpha and TCR beta chains. Study-wide findings and limitations: DPC sensitization did not change how many TCRs were above 1 in 1000 frequency, and no evidence was found of alterations in global repertoire structure. After repeated subsampling, changes were observed in the strength of the expansion versus patch-test correlation and in the threshold at which the correlation became significant. Expanded TCRs formed significantly more large CDR3 similarity clusters than pre-sensitization or healthy control sets, consistent with antigen-driven responses. A positive correlation was found between the number of PT1 expanded TCRs and patch test score, with significance reached at thresholds 8, 16 and 32 but not 4. Alopecia, a presumed autoimmune disease, was present in all patients, so the immune response of the patients might differ from that of healthy individuals.

This clonotype has ten or more counts. This receptor's antigen is unknown. No much larger clonotype is one base removed from it; base qualities were not supplied. Libraries were made using RACE. Sequencing took place on a NextSeq 500. During library preparation, unique molecular identifiers were attached to individual cDNA molecules so that TCRs could be counted quantitatively and reproducibly. Turning to the authors' computational methods: Samples had a median of about 90,000 TCRs, with a range from about 23,224 to 750,000. The Decombinator software suite was used to annotate the V, J and CDR3 of the TCR reads. Every sample was subsampled to the same number of TCRs (28,000) for the PS versus PT1 abundance plots. Expanded TCRs were defined as absent before sensitization and observed at least eight times at the 2-week time point. Using fastp trimming at Q25 and MiXCR clonotype assembly, TCRdb reanalyzed the public sequencing data and kept in-frame beta chains. Rows with one shared CDR3 protein collapse into an entry with the most common genes and DNA. The authors' filters were not applied to this entry. This sample lists under 40,000 distinct CDR3 sequences; 10% were detected once. Together, the top ten hold roughly a quarter of the sample.

The time point label of this sample denotes: pre-sensitization, week 0. The treatment or condition label, as the study defines it: therapeutic diphenylcyclopropenone sensitization with weekly scalp DPC. Total RNA was extracted from unfractionated whole blood that had been collected in Tempus Blood RNA tubes. Blood at each patch-test visit was drawn before the patch test was applied. Patients were considered eligible if aged 18 to 70, diagnosed with alopecia and deemed suitable for DPC therapy, and patients were excluded if pregnant. The germline V gene provides CDR1 SGHRS and CDR2 YFSETQ. V is pruned by 4 bases and J by 5 bases, leaving 6 bases of the junction without a gene match. The CDR3 runs 14 amino acids, cysteine and phenylalanine included. The CDR3 DNA has 42 bases and is translated from base 1.

The sequencing used whole blood, collected in connection with sensitization to the hapten diphenylcyclopropenone (DPC). Rearrangement joined TRBV5-1 to TRBJ1-1, with 9 bases aligning to TRBD1. The sequence was collected from a man in his fifties or sixties with alopecia areata. Some clones in this sample may be carry-over from other donors' samples. The sequenced DNA: TGCGCCAGCAGCCAGACAGGGGGAGGGACTGAAGCTTTCTTT. Its protein reads: CASSQTGGGTEAFF.